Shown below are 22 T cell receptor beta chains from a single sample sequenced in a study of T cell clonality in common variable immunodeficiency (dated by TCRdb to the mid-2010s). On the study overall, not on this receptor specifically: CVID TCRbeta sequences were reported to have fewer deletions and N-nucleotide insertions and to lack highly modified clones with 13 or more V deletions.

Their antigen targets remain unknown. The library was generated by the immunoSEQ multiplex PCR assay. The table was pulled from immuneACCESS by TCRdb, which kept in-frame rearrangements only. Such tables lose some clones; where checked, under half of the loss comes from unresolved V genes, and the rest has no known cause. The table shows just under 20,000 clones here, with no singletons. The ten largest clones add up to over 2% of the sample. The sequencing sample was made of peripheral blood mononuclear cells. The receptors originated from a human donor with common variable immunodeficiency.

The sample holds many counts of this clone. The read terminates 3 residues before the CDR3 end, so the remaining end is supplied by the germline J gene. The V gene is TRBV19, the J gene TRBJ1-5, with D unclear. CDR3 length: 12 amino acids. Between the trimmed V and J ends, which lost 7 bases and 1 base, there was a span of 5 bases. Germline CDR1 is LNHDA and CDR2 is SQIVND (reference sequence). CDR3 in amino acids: CASKSSNQPQHF. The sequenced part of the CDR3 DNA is TGTGCCAGTAAATCGAGCAATCAGCCC.

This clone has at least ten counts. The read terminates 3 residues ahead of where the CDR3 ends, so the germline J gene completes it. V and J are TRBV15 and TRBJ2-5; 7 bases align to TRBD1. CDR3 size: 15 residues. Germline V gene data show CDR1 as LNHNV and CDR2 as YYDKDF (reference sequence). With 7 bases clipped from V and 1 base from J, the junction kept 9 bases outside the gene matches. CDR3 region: CATKYLQGSQETQYF. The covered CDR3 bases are TGTGCCACCAAATACTTACAGGGGAGCCAAGAGACC.

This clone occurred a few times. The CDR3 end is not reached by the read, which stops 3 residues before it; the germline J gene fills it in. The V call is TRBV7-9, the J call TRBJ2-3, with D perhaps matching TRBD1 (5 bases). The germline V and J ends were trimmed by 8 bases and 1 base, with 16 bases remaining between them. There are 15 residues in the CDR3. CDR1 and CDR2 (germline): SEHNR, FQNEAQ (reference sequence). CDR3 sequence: CASSHRVQGTDTQYF. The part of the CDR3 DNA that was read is TGTGCCAGCTCCCATCGGGTACAGGGCACAGATACG.

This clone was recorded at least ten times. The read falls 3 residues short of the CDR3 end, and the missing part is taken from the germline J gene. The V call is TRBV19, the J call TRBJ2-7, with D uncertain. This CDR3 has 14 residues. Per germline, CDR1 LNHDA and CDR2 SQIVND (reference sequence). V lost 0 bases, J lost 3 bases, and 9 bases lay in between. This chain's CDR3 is CASSIDSHHYEQYF. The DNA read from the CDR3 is TGTGCCAGTAGTATAGATAGCCACCACTACGAG.

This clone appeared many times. CDR3 sequence: CASTTNSGTEAFF. Partial CDR3 DNA: TGCGCCAGCACAACGAATTCCGGGACTGAA. V and J are TRBV5-1 and TRBJ1-1, with D unclear. With the read ending 3 residues before the CDR3 end, the germline J gene is used to fill in that end. The CDR3 consists of 13 residues. V dropped 6 bases and J dropped 5 bases, with 14 bases sitting between them. Germline V gene sequence: CDR1 SGHRS, CDR2 YFSETQ. Combining the CDR3 with reference TRBV5-1 and TRBJ1-1 gives the whole variable domain KAGVTQTPRYLIKTRGQQVTLSCSPISGHRSVSWYQQTPGQGLQFLFEYFSETQRNKGNFPGRFSGRQFSNSRSEMNVSTLELGDSALYLCASTTNSGTEAFFGQGTRLTVV.

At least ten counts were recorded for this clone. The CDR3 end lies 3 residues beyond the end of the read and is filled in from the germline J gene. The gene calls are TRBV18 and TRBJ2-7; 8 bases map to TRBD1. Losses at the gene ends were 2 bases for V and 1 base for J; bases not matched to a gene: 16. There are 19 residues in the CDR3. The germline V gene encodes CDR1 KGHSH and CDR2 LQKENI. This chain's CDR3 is CASSPNLGQADYGSYEQYF. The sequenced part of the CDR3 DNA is TGTGCCAGCTCACCAAACCTGGGACAGGCCGACTATGGTTCCTACGAG.

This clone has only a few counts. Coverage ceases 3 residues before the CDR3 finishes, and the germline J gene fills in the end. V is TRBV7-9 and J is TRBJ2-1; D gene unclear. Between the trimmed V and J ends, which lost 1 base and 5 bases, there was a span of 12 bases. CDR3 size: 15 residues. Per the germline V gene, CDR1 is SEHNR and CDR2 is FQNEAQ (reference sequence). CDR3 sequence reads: CASSLEAEWDNEQFF. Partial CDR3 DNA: TGTGCCAGCAGCTTAGAGGCGGAGTGGGACAATGAG.

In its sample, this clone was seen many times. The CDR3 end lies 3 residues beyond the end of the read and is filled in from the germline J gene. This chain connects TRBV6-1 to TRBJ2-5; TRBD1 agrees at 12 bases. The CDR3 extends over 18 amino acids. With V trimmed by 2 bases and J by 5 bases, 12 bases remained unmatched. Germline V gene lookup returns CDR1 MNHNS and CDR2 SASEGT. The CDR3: CASSERWRGQGAGETQYF. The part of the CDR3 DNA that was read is TGTGCCAGCAGTGAAAGGTGGAGGGGACAGGGGGCGGGGGAGACC.

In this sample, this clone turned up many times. The CDR3 here is CASSQGEAGITYNEQFF. The DNA read from the CDR3 is TGTGCCAGCAGCCAAGGGGAAGCGGGAATCACCTACAATGAG. The rearrangement links TRBV4-2 to TRBJ2-1; 7 nucleotides agree with TRBD2. The read ends 3 residues before the CDR3 terminus; that terminus is restored from the germline J gene. The CDR3 is 17 residues long. Trimming took 1 base from V and 2 from J; bases not matched to a gene: 8. Germline V gene sequence: CDR1 LGHNA, CDR2 YNFKEQ.

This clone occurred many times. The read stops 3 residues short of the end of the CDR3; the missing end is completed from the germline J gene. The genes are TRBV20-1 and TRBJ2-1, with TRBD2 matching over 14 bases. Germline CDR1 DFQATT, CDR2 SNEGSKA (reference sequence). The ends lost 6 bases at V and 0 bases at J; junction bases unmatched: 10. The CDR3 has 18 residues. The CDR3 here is CSAPGLAGGSSSYNEQFF. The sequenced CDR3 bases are TGCAGTGCCCCCGGACTAGCGGGAGGAAGCAGCTCCTACAATGAG.

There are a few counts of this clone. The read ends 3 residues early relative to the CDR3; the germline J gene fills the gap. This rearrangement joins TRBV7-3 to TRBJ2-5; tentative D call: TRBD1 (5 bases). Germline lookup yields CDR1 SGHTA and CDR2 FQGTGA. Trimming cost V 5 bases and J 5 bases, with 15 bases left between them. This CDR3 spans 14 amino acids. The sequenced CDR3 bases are TGTGCCAGCAGCCCGGGCAGGGAATCCGAGACC. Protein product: CASSPGRESET. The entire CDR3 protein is CASSPGRESETQYF.

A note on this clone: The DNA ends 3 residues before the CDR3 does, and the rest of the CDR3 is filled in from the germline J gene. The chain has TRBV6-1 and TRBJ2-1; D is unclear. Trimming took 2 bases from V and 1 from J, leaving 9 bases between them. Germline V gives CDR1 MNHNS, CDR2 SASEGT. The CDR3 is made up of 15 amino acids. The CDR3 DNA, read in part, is TGTGCCAGCAGTGAACAAGGGTATTCCTACAATGAG. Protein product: CASSEQGYSYNE. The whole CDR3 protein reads CASSEQGYSYNEQFF.

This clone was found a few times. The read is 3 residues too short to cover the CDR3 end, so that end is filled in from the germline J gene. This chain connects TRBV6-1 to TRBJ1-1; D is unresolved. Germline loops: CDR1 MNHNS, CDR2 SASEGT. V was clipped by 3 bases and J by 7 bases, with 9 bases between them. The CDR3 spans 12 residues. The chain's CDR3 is CASSEYTYEAFF. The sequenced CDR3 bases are TGTGCCAGCAGTGAGTATACTTATGAA.

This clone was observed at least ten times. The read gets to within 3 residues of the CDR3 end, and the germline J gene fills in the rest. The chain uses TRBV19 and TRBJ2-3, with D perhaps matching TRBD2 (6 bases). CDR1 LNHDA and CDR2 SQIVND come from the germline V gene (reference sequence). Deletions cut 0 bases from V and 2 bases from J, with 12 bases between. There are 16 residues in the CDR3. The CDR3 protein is CASSIERRVNTDTQYF. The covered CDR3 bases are TGTGCCAGTAGTATAGAGAGGAGGGTGAACACAGATACG.

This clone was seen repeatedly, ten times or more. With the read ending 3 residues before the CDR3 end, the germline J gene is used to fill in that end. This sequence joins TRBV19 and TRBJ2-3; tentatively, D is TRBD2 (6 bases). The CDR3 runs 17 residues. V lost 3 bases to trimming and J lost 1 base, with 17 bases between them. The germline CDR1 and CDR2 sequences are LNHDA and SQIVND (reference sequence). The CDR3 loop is CASSIPGTGGGTDTQYF. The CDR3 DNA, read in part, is TGTGCCAGTAGTATCCCGGGGACTGGAGGTGGCACAGATACG.

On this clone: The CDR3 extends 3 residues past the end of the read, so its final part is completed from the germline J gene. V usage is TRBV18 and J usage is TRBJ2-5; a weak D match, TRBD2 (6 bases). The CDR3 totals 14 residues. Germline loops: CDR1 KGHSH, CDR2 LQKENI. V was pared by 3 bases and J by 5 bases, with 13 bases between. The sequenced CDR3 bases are TGTGCCAGCTCACCTCGGGCTAGCGTGGAGACC. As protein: CASSPRASVET. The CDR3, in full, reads CASSPRASVETQYF.

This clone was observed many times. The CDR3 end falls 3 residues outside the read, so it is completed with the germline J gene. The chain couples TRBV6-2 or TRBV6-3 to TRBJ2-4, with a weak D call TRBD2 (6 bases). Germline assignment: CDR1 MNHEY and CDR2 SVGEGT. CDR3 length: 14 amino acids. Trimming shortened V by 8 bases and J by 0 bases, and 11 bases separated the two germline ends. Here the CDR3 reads CASHYGGAKNIQYF. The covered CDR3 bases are TGTGCCAGCCACTACGGGGGAGCCAAAAACATT.

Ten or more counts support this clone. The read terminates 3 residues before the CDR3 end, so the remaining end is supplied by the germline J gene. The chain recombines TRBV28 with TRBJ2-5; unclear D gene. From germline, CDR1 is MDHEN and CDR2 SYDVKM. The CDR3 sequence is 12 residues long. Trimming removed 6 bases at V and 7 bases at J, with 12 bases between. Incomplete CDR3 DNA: TGTGCCAGCAGCCTTCGTACGGGGACC. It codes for CASSLRTGT. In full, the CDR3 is CASSLRTGTQYF.

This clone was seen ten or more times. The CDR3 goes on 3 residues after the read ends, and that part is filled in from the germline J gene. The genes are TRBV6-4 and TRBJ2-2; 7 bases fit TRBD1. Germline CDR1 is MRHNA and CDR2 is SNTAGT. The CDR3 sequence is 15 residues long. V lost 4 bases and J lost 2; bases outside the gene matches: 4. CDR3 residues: CASSVGTANTGELFF. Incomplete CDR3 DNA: TGTGCCAGCAGTGTGGGGACAGCTAACACCGGGGAG.

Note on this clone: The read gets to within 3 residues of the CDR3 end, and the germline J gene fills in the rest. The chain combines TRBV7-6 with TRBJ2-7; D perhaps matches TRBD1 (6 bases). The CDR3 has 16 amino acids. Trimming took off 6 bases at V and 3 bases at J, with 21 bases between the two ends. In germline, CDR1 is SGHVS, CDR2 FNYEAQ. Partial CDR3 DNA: TGTGCCAGCAGAGACACTCTCCGGGACACCGGCTACGAG. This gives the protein CASRDTLRDTGYE. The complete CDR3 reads CASRDTLRDTGYEQYF. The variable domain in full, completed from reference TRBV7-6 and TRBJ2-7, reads GAGVSQSPRYKVTKRGQDVALRCDPISGHVSLYWYRQALGQGPEFLTYFNYEAQQDKSGLPNDRFSAERPEGSISTLTIQRTEQRDSAMYRCASRDTLRDTGYEQYFGPGTRLTVT.

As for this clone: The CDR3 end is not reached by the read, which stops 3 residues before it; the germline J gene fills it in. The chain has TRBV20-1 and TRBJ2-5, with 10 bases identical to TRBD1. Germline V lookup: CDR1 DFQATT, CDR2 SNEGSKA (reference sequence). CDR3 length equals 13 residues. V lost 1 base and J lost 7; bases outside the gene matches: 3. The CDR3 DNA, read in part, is TGCAGTGCTAGAGGGACAGGGGGTGGGACC. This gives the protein CSARGTGGGT. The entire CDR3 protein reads CSARGTGGGTQYF.

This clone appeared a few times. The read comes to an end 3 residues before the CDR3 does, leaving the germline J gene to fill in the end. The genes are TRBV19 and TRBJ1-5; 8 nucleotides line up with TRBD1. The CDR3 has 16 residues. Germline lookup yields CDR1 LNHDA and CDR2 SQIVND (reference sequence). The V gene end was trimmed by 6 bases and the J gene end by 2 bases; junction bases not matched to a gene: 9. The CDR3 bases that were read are TGTGCCAGTAGCATCGGACAGGGAAAAGGCAATCAGCCC. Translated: CASSIGQGKGNQP. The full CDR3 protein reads CASSIGQGKGNQPQHF.